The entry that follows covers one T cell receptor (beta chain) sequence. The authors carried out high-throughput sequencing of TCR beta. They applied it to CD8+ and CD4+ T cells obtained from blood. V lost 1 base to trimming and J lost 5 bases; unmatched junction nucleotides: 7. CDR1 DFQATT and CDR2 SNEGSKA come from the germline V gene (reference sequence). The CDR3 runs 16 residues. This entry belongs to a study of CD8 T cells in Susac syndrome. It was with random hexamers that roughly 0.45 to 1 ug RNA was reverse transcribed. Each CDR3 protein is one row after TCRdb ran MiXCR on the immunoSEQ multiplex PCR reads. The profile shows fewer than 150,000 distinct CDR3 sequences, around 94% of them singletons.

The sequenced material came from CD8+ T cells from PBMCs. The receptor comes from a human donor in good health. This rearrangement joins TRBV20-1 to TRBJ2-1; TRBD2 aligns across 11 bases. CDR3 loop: CSARASLAGVHNEQFF. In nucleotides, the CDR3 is TGCAGTGCTAGAGCCTCACTAGCGGGAGTCCACAATGAGCAGTTCTTC.